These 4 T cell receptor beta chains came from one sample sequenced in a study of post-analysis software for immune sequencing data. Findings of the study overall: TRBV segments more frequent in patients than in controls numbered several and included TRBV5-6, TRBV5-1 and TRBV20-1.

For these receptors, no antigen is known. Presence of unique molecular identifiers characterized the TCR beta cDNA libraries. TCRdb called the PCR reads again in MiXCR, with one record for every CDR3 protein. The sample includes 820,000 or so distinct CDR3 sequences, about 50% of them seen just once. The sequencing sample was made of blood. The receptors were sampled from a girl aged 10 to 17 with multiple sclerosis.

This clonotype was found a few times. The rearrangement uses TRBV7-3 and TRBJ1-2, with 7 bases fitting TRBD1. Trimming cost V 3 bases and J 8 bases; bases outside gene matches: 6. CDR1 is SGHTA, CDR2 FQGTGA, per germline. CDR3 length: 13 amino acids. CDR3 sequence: CASSFRDSRGYTF. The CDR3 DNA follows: TGTGCCAGCAGCTTCCGGGACAGTAGAGGCTACACCTTC.

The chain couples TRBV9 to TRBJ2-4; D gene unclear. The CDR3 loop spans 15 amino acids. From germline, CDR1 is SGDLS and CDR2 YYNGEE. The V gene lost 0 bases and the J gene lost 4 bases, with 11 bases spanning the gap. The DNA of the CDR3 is TGTGCCAGCAGCGTAGCCCCGGACGGAAAAAACATTCAGTACTTC. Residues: CASSVAPDGKNIQYF.

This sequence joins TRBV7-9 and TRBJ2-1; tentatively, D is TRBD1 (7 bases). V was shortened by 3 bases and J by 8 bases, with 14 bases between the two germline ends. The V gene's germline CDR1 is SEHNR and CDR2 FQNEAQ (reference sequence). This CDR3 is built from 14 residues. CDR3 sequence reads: CASSFDREEDEQFF. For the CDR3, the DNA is TGTGCCAGCAGCTTCGACAGGGAGGAGGATGAGCAGTTCTTC.

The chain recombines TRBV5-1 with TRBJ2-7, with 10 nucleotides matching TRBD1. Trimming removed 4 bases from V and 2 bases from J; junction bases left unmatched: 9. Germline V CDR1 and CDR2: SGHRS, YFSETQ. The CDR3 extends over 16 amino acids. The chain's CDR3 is CASSAGSGTGAYEQYF. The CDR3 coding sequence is TGCGCCAGCAGCGCAGGATCCGGGACAGGGGCCTACGAGCAGTACTTC.